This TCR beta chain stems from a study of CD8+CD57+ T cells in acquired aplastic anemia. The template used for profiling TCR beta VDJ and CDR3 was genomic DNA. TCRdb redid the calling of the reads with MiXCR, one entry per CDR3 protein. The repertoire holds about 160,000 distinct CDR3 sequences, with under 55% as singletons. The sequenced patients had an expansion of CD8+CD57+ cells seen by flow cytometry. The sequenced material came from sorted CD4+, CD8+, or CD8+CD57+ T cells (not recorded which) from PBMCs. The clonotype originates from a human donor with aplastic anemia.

In DNA form, the CDR3 reads TGTGCCAGCAGCCGGGACGGGGAGACCCAGTACTTC. Encoded protein: CASSRDGETQYF. The chain couples TRBV7-9 to TRBJ2-5; D may correspond to TRBD1 or TRBD2 (5 bases each). CDR1 SEHNR and CDR2 FQNEAQ come from the germline V gene (reference sequence). The CDR3 has 12 residues. The V gene lost 5 bases and the J gene lost 5 bases, with 9 bases spanning the gap.